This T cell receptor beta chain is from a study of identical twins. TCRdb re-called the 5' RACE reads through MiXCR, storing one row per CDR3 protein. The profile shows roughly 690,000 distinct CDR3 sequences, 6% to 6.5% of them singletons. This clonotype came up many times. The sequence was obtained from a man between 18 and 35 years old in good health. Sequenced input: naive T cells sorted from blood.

CDR3 sequence: CSASYERVTDTQYF. The CDR3 coding sequence is TGCAGTGCTAGTTATGAGAGGGTAACAGATACGCAGTATTTT. The chain combines TRBV20-1 with TRBJ2-3; D is perhaps TRBD2 (5 bases). The CDR3 is 14 amino acids. CDR1 is DFQATT, CDR2 SNEGSKA, per germline (reference sequence). Trimming took off 3 bases at V and 3 bases at J, with 13 bases between the two ends.